This paragraph reports one TCR beta chain. Its antigen is currently unknown. Only in-frame clones appear in the TCRdb table, and some are missing; sequencing was by immunoSEQ multiplex PCR. The data contain some 1,100,000 clones, 75% to 80% of them seen just once; the ten biggest clones take up about 0.52%. This CDR3 spans 15 amino acids. V was cut by 5 bases and J by 5 bases, with 18 bases left in between. CDR1 is SGHTA, CDR2 FQGNSA, per germline. The record originates from a study of shared clonotypes between healthy human individuals. The study's findings and limits: Deeper or shallower sequencing was expected to change how clonotypes are shared among donors.

The sample comprised memory CD4+ T cells from PBMCs. Subset given: CD45RA-negative fraction. The origin of this receptor is a young man in good health. Some clones in this sample may be carry-over from other donors' samples. The gene calls are TRBV7-2 and TRBJ2-5; the D is unclear. The CDR3 here is CASSPSRGRTETQYF. The CDR3 bases are TGTGCCAGCAGCCCCTCCCGCGGCCGTACGGAGACCCAGTACTTC. Supplemented by reference TRBV7-2 and TRBJ2-5, the full variable domain reads GAGVSQSPSNKVTEKGKDVELRCDPISGHTALYWYRQSLGQGLEFLIYFQGNSAPDKSGLPSDRFSAERTGGSVSTLTIQRTQQEDSAVYLCASSPSRGRTETQYFGPGTRLLVL.